This T cell receptor beta chain was captured in a study of shared clonotypes between healthy human individuals (dated by TCRdb to the early 2020s). In the study overall: The cohort comprised a couple of women and three men aged 18 to 49 years. Different laboratories and diverse techniques were used to prepare libraries and sequence TCR repertoires, to increase sequencing depth and limit assay-specific biases. Between about 0.8 and 9 billion PBMCs per donor were obtained by leukapheresis. Blood TCR repertoires of five healthy adults were deeply sequenced to estimate repertoire size and the extent of clonotype sharing between individuals. Per donor, three plates each were used for CD4 naive and CD4 memory, two for CD8 naive, and one for CD8 memory.

General findings and caveats noted by the study authors: Larger estimated clonotype richness was generally found for naive subsets than for memory subsets. The genetic and exposure-history diversity represented was limited by the small number of donors. Sampling was restricted to blood, and TCR repertoires in tissue are likely to differ from TCR repertoires in blood. Pairwise subsampling led to the expectation that sequencing depth would affect the degree of clonotype sharing among donors. Compared with non-shared clonotypes, clonotypes shared by all four sorted-subset donors had higher generation probabilities. Sharing across a few donors was observed for approximately 5% of naive CD4, about 4% of naive CD8, roughly 2.4% of memory CD4, and roughly 0.4% of memory CD8 clonotypes. Even with the large sequencing depth, rarefaction of the sorted-subset datasets indicated that sequencing was incomplete.

CD8 naive samples were obtained by positive selection for CCR7 among CD45RO-negative cells, yielding a CD45RA+CCR7+ population from which TemRA cells were excluded. The donors were healthy, HIV-negative adults with no recently reported acute infections or vaccinations. Only Caucasian adults living in Nashville, Tennessee, USA were represented among the donors. After blood collection by leukapheresis, PBMCs were isolated using Ficoll-Histopaque density gradient centrifugation and then cryopreserved in the vapor phase of liquid nitrogen. Analytical flow cytometry was used to check the purity and quantity of each magnetically sorted T cell population. From each sorted fraction, genomic DNA was isolated and quantified by UV absorbance on a Nanodrop 2000c. Notes on this clone: Which antigen it targets is not known. Nothing much larger sits one base from this clone, and base qualities are not available.

Trimmed from V: 5 bases; trimmed from J: 3 bases; junction bases lacking a gene match: 3. The CDR1 and CDR2 encoded by the germline V gene are SQVTM and ANQGSEA. From the cysteine through the phenylalanine, the CDR3 covers 13 amino acids. Only CDR3 DNA is held: 39 bases, read in frame from base 1. Using the deep immunoSEQ assay, TCR CDR3 regions were amplified from genomic DNA by multiplex PCR. Extracted genomic DNA from each cell subset was spread evenly across all wells of several immunoSEQ 96-well plates, with each plate serving as a replicate. For sorted subsets, each replicate PCR was loaded with approximately 0.2 ug genomic DNA, equivalent to 25,000 to 30,000 T cell genomes. Purified libraries were measured with a Qubit 3.0 fluorometer, size-checked on a Bioanalyzer 2100, and measured again with the KAPA Library Quantification kit. Every immunoSEQ 96-well plate was sequenced on a dedicated single-read 150-cycle Illumina NextSeq 550 flow cell. Turning to the authors' computational methods: Because only junctional sequences without quality scores were contained in the immunoSEQ output, filtering matching that applied to full-length reads could not be performed. To assign V/J genes and CDR3, sequences were annotated against IMGT germline references using PyIR, a Python wrapper for IgBLAST v1.9. Any read was removed if the V/J assignment was weak (E-value above 1e-6), the CDR3 was missing, or the read contained stop codons, out-of-frame junctions, or ambiguous translated residues. A V3J clonotype was defined by an identical inferred V gene, J gene, and CDR3 amino acid sequence. Percentage overlap between repertoires was calculated by dividing the number of shared unique clonotypes by the size of the smaller repertoire. Three approaches were used to assess repertoire richness: RTK rarefaction, the Chao1 estimator, and Recon v2.1 estimates of unobserved clonotypes. For all TCRbeta clonotypes obtained by the gDNA method from a handful of donors, generation probabilities were computed with OLGA. TCRdb re-hosts the immuneACCESS table, in-frame sequences only. Its copies lack some clones; in the studies checked, an unresolved V gene accounts for under half of them, and the cause for the rest is not known. The V and J calls and the clone size are those of that table, but D and trimming were determined from the DNA. This sample holds more than 600,000 clones; around 92% were observed only once. The top ten constitute about 24% of the sample.

The source is a young man in good health. The chain is made from TRBV29-1 and TRBJ1-4, with TRBD1 identical over 7 junction bases. Sequencing was done on a sample of naive CD8+ T cells sorted from blood. The cell subset or site label, as the study defines it: CD45RA+CCR7+. The CDR3: CSVRQGSNEKLFF. The bases read TGCAGCGTTCGACAGGGATCTAATGAAAAACTGTTTTTT.